Listed below are T cell receptor beta chains from one sample, sequenced in a study of CD8 T cells in Susac syndrome. From the immunoSEQ multiplex PCR reads, TCRdb called clonotypes with MiXCR, one entry per CDR3 protein. The sample yields some 190,000 distinct CDR3 sequences, approximately 94% seen once. The material sequenced was CD4+ T cells from PBMCs. The receptor set was obtained from a human donor in good health. Each CDR3 is given with its conserved first and last residue. The order of the fields is J gene, V gene, CDR3 length, CDR3 protein.

TRBJ2-1 TRBV2 17 CASGDLLGTRSLNEQFF
TRBJ2-4 TRBV19 13 CASSPGPVNIQYF
TRBJ1-1 TRBV7-9 14 CASSPRELDTEAFF
TRBJ2-1 TRBV2 16 CASSDQLAGKIDEQFF
TRBJ2-5 TRBV4-2 15 CASSQSQRYQETQYF
TRBJ2-5 TRBV30 15 CAWSVVSGRLETQYF
TRBJ2-1 TRBV6-5 15 CASRPLAGAYNEQFF
TRBJ2-7 TRBV7-2 15 CASSLRDRGIDEQYF
TRBJ1-2 TRBV9 15 CASSVAWTAFNGYTF
TRBJ1-5 TRBV12-3/TRBV12-4 17 CASSLGRDREVNQPQHF